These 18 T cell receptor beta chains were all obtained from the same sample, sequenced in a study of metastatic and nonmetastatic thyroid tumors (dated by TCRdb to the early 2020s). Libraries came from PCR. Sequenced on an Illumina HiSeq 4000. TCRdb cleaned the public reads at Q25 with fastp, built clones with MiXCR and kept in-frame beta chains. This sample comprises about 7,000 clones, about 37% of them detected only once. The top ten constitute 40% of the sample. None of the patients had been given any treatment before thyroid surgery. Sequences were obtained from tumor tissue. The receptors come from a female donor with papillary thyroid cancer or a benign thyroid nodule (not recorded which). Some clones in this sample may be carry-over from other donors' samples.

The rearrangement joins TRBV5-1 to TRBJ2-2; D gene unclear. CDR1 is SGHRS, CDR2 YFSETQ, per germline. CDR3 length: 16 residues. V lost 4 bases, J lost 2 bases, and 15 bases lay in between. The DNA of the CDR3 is TGCGCCAGCAGCATCGACGGATGGGGAAACACCGGGGAGCTGTTTTTT. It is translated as CASSIDGWGNTGELFF. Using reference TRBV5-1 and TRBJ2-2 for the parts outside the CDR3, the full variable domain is KAGVTQTPRYLIKTRGQQVTLSCSPISGHRSVSWYQQTPGQGLQFLFEYFSETQRNKGNFPGRFSGRQFSNSRSEMNVSTLELGDSALYLCASSIDGWGNTGELFFGEGSRLTVL.

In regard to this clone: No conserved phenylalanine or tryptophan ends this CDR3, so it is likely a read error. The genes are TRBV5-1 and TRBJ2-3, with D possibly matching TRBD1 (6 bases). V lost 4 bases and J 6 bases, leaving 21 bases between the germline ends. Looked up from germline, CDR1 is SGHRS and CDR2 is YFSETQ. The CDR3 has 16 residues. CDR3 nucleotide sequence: TGCGCCAGCAGCGCACGAGTGGGGGCCTTGGTGGATACGCAGTATTTA. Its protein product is CASSARVGALVDTQYL.

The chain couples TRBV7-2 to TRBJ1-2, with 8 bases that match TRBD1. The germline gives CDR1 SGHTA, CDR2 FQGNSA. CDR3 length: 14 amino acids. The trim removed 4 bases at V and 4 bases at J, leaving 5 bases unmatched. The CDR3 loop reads CASSSDREGYGYTF. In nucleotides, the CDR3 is TGTGCCAGCAGCTCGGACAGGGAGGGCTATGGCTACACCTTC.

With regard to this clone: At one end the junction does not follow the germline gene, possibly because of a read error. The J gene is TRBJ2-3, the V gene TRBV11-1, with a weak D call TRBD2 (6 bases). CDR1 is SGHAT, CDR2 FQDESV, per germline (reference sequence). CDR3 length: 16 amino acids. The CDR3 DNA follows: TGTGCCATCAGCTTACAGAGCGGGTCTGGCACAGATACGCATTATTTT. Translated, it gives CAISLQSGSGTDTHYF. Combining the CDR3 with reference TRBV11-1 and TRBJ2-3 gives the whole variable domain EAEVAQSPRYKITEKSQAVAFWCDPISGHATLYWYRQILGQGPELLVQFQDESVVDDSQLPKDRFSAERLKGVDSTLKIQPAELGDSAMYLCAISLQSGSGTDTHYFGPGTRLTVL.

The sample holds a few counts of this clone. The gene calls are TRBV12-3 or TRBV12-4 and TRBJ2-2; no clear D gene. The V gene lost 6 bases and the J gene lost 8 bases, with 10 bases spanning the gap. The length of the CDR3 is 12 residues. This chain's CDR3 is CASSPLRGELFF. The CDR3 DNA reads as TGTGCCAGCAGCCCTTTGAGAGGGGAGCTGTTTTTT.

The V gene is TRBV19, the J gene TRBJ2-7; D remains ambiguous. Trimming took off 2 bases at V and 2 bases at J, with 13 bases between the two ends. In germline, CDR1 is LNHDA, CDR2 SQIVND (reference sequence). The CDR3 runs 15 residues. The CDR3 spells CASSIRSAPTYEQYF. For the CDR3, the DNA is TGTGCCAGTAGTATAAGGTCAGCTCCAACCTACGAGCAGTACTTC.

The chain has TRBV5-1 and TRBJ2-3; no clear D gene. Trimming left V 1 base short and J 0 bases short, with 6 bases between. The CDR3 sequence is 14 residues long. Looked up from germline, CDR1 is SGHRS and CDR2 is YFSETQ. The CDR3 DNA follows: TGCGCCAGCAGCTTGTTGCTGAGCACAGATACGCAGTATTTT. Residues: CASSLLLSTDTQYF.

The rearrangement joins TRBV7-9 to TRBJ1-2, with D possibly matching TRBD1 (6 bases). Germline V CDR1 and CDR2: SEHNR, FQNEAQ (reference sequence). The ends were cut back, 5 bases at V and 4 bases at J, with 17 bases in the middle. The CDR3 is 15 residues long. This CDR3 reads CASSHPNGGGYGYTF. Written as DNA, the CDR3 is TGTGCCAGCAGCCATCCTAATGGAGGGGGCTATGGCTACACCTTC.

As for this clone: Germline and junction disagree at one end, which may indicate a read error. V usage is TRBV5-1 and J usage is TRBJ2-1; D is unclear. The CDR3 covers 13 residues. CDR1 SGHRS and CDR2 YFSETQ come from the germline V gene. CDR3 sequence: CASSLETQNVQFF. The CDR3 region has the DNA TGCGCCAGCAGCTTGGAGACCCAAAATGTGCAGTTCTTC.

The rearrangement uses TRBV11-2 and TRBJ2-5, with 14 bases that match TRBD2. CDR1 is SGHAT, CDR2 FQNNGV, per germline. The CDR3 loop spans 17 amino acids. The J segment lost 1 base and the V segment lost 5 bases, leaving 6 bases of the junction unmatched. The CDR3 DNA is TGTGCCAGCAGCATCGGGACTAGCGGGAGAATCCAAGAGACCCAGTACTTC. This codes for CASSIGTSGRIQETQYF.

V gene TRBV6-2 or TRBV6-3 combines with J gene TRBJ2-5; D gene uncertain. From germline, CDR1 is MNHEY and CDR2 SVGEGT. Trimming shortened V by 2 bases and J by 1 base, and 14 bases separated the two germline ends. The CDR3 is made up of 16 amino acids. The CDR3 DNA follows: TGTGCCAGCAGTTACGGAGATACACGGATCCAAGAGACCCAGTACTTC. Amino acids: CASSYGDTRIQETQYF.

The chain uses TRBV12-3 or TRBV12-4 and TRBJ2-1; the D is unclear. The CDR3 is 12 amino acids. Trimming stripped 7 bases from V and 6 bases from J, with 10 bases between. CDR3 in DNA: TGTGCCAGCATTACCGCCGCCAATGAGCAGTTCTTC. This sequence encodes CASITAANEQFF.

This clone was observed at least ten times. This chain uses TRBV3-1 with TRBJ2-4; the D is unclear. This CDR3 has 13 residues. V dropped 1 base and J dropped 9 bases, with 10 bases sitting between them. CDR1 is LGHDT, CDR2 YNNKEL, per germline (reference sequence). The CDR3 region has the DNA TGTGCCAGCAGCCAAGTTCTGCCCCCCATTCAGTACTTC. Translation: CASSQVLPPIQYF. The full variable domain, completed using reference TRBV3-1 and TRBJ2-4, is DTAVSQTPKYLVTQMGNDKSIKCEQNLGHDTMYWYKQDSKKFLKIMFSYNNKELIINETVPNRFSPKSPDKAHLNLHINSLELGDSAVYFCASSQVLPPIQYFGAGTRLSVL.

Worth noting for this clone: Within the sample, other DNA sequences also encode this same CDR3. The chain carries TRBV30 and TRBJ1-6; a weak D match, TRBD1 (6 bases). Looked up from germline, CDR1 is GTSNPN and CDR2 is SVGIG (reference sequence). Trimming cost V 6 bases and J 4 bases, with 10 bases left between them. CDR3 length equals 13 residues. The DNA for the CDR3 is TGTGCCTGTAGGGGGGAATATAATTCACCCCTCCACTTT. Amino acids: CACRGEYNSPLHF.

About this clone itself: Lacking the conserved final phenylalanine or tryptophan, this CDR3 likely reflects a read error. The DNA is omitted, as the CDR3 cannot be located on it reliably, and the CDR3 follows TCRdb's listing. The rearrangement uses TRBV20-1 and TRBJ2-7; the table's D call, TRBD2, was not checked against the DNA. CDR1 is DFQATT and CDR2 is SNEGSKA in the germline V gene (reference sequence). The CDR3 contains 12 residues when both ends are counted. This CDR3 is CSAVSTRGDSAI.

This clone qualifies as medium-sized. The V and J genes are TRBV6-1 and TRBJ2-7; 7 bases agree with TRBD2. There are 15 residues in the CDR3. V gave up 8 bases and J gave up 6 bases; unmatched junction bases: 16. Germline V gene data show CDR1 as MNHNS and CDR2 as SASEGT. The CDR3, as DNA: TGTGCCAGCCTCGCGTCTGGCGGGAGCCTTGGCGAGCAGTACTTC. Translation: CASLASGGSLGEQYF.

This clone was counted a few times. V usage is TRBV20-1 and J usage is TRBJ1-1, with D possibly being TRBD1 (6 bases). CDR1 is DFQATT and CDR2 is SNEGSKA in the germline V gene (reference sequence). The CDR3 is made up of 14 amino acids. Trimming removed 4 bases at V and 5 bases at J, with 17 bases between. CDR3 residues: CSAKYPGVGTEAFF. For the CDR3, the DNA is TGCAGTGCTAAATATCCAGGGGTTGGGACTGAAGCTTTCTTT.

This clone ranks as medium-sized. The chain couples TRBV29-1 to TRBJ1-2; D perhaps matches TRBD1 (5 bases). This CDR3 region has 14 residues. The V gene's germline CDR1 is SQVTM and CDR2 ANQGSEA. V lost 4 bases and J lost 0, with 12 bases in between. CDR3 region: CSVVPDRTNYGYTF. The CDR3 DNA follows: TGCAGCGTTGTCCCCGACAGAACTAACTATGGCTACACCTTC. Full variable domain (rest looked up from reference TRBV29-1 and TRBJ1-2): SAVISQKPSRDICQRGTSLTIQCQVDSQVTMMFWYRQQPGQSLTLIATANQGSEATYESGFVIDKFPISRPNLTFSTLTVSNMSPEDSSIYLCSVVPDRTNYGYTFGSGTRLTVV.